This TCR beta chain derives from a study of T cells in women clearing cervical HPV infection (dated by TCRdb to 2016 to 2019). In the study overall: The cases were some 27 women with histologically confirmed HPV16-related CIN3 or worse, and 2 of these cases were invasive cancers. The controls were around 26 women whose single incident HPV16 infection cleared within 12 months with no development of precancer or cancer. Blood from cases was drawn at the visit where the lesion was first identified, while blood from controls was drawn once the infection was no longer detected. Among cases, blood sampling came a median of approximately 150 days after lesion detection, with an interquartile range of roughly 85 to 200 days. Because only a few women had HLA typing data, the possibility that HLA type acted as a confounder could not be ruled out. This exploratory proof-of-principle case-control study, nested within the Guanacaste HPV Natural History Study in Costa Rica, compared TCR repertoires among women with different cervical HPV16 outcomes. Cases were matched to controls by age within five years and by the year the sample was collected. Cases had a median age of roughly 36 years and controls had a median age of around 41, with no significant differences in baseline characteristics. In the parent cohort, approximately 9,400 women aged 18 or older were enrolled in Guanacaste, Costa Rica, during 1993 to 1994 and were followed for six to seven years. Five blinded duplicates per group were added as quality controls, giving some 60 samples: around 50 participants and some 10 replicates.

TCR beta CDR3 regions were amplified by multiplex PCR from an average of roughly 1,200 ng genomic DNA per sample using the immunoSEQ assay. To correct primer bias, the assay used a complete synthetic TCR repertoire to set an amplification baseline. Amplicons were sequenced on the Illumina platform. On the authors' methods: Error correction of the sequences involved clustering with frequency ratios plus a modified nearest-neighbor algorithm, after which the sequences were analyzed in the immunoSEQ Analyzer using IMGT gene definitions. At each rarefaction depth, TCR richness and evenness were averaged over 20 rarefaction repeats, and samples with fewer sequences than the depth were excluded. Wilcoxon rank sum tests with FDR correction were used to compare relative abundances of V, D and J genes between the groups. Blinded duplicates gave an intraclass correlation of approximately 96% for TCR richness and an average of roughly 76% across 66 gene segments. This is the immuneACCESS table as TCRdb keeps it, with only in-frame sequences that have V and J called. A part of the clones is gone; compared with another copy, unresolved V genes explain less than half, and the rest is unexplained. V, J and clone size were drawn from that table, and D and trimming were deduced from the DNA. The sample's table covers tens of thousands of clones. Less than 40% of the sample lies in the top ten.

Every participant had a single incident cervical HPV16 infection, and women with prevalent HPV16 infections were excluded. Cervical HPV DNA was detected by MY09/MY11 PCR, and genotyping was performed by dot-blot hybridization. Roughly 16 mL of heparinized blood were centrifuged, and the buffy coat was split into aliquots, frozen at -30 degrees C, and then kept at -80 degrees C. QIAGEN kits were used to extract genomic DNA from buffy coat specimens. General findings and caveats noted by the study authors: The cross-sectional design could not show whether the associations came before the infection or were a result of it, and neither effector/memory subsets nor HPV-specific T cells were isolated. Lower TRBV6-7 relative abundance was observed in cases than in controls (around 0.1% versus 0.15%; Bonferroni P = 0.0008). Random forest classifiers that combined richness and V gene abundances separated cases from controls with an estimated AUC of about 0.8. Because T-cell numbers per sample were unknown, differences in richness could reflect varying T-cell content rather than repertoire biology. TCR repertoire richness was significantly higher in CIN3+ cases than in controls across sequencing depths, while evenness did not differ.

The germline V gene (reference sequence) supplies CDR1 GTSNPN and CDR2 SVGIG. Trimming takes 8 bases off V and 3 bases off J; junction bases not matched to a gene: 5. Including cysteine and phenylalanine, the CDR3 has 12 amino acids. Of the CDR3's DNA, 27 bases were read; they are in frame from base 1. Notes on this clone: Its recognized antigen is unknown. The read ends 3 residues early relative to the CDR3; the germline J gene fills the gap.

The rearranged segments are TRBV30 and TRBJ2-3; 7 of the junction bases match TRBD1. The sequence came from a woman aged 18-70 years with a cervical HPV16 infection that either progressed to CIN3+ or cleared (not recorded which). Sequenced sample: blood buffy coat. CDR3 loop: CAQSTGTDTQYF. The sequenced CDR3 bases are TGTGCCCAATCGACAGGGACAGATACG. With the rest looked up from the reference TRBV30 and TRBJ2-3 genes rather than sequenced, the full variable domain is SQTIHQWPATLVQPVGSPLSLECTVEGTSNPNLYWYRQAAGRGLQLLFYSVGIGQISSEVPQNLSASRPQDRQFILSSKKLLLSDSGFYLCAQSTGTDTQYFGPGTRLTVL.